The rows below give T cell receptor beta chains drawn from one sample of a study of radiation and T cells in renal cell carcinoma. Generated by immunoSEQ multiplex PCR, the TCRdb table keeps only in-frame clones and is missing some. Altogether 100,000 to 150,000 clones are present, around 80% being singletons, with the ten largest covering roughly 6.2%. The source was blood, collected from a patient whose treatment included radiotherapy and nephrectomy. The receptor set was obtained from a man aged 50 to 60 with renal cell carcinoma. Each CDR3 is given with its conserved first and last residue. Fields, in order: D gene, clone size, J gene, V gene, CDR3 protein, CDR3 DNA. The D gene is left open where the match is weak. Expanded clones get a size class; other rows say once, few or many, or leave the size out.

>.|.|TRBJ1-2|TRBV6-5
CASSYGEQNYGYTF
TGTGCCAGCAGTTACGGAGAACAGAACTATGGCTACACCTTC
>.|.|TRBJ1-5|TRBV18
CASSPPSFPQPQHF
TGTGCCAGCTCACCACCTTCATTTCCTCAGCCCCAGCATTTT
>TRBD2|.|TRBJ2-7|TRBV7-9
CASRPGLAGYEQYF
TGTGCCAGCAGACCAGGACTAGCGGGATACGAGCAGTACTTC
>.|few|TRBJ1-1|TRBV7-6
CASSQIQLNTEAFF
TGTGCCAGCAGCCAAATACAGTTGAACACTGAAGCTTTCTTT
>.|.|TRBJ2-7|TRBV5-1
CASQPDYALYEQYF
TGCGCCAGTCAGCCAGACTACGCACTCTACGAGCAGTACTTC
>.|.|TRBJ1-3|TRBV30
CAWSVSWSSGNTIYF
TGTGCCTGGAGTGTTTCGTGGAGCTCTGGAAACACCATATATTTT
>TRBD2|once|TRBJ2-1|TRBV7-8
CASSFPERGSYNEQFF
TGTGCCAGCAGCTTTCCTGAGCGGGGGTCCTACAATGAGCAGTTCTTC
>.|.|TRBJ1-1|TRBV30
CAWSFGAGKDTEAFF
.
>TRBD1|once|TRBJ2-7|TRBV5-1
CASSSGQGGYEQYF
TGCGCCAGCAGCTCGGGACAGGGGGGCTACGAGCAGTACTTC
>.|.|TRBJ2-1|TRBV7-9
CASSPRTSPYNEQFF
TGTGCCAGCAGCCCCCGGACCAGTCCCTACAATGAGCAGTTCTTC
>.|once|TRBJ1-6|TRBV5-1
CASSLGSGGHNSPLHF
TGCGCCAGCAGCTTGGGTTCCGGGGGGCATAATTCACCCCTCCACTTT
>.|.|TRBJ2-1|TRBV7-6
CASGLFDIHNEQFF
TGTGCCAGCGGCCTCTTTGATATCCACAATGAGCAGTTCTTC
>.|.|TRBJ2-1|TRBV7-2
CASSFPRSSYNEQFF
TGTGCCAGCAGCTTTCCTCGGAGCTCCTACAATGAGCAGTTCTTC
>TRBD2|.|TRBJ2-1|TRBV18
CASSSLAGVGPEQFF
TGTGCCAGCTCATCACTAGCGGGAGTTGGACCTGAGCAGTTCTTC